This T cell receptor (beta chain) was sequenced during a study of blood T cell repertoires in COVID-19. Looking at the study overall: Donors in the United States, Italy and Spain gave samples during acute or convalescent COVID-19. The cDNA or gDNA used as material had been derived from T cells, B-cell-depleted T cells, or PBMCs.

In the source study's methods: Nucleated cell number was recorded as an estimate derived from reference gene primer amplification. Only in-frame clones appear in the TCRdb table, and some are missing; sequencing was by immunoSEQ multiplex PCR. The V and J calls and the clone size are those of that table, but D and trimming were determined from the DNA. Here the sample spans roughly 200,000 clones, about 88% being singletons. Germline V lookup: CDR1 KGHSY, CDR2 FQNENV. The V gene lost 4 bases and the J gene lost 0 bases, with 10 bases spanning the gap. The CDR3 runs 15 residues. This clone was seen only a few times.

The rearrangement links TRBV16 to TRBJ1-3; no reliable D call. This sequence originates from a man aged 60 to 75 with acute or convalescent COVID-19. The sequenced material came from peripheral blood. CDR3 residues: CASSRYRSSGNTIYF. The CDR3 region has the DNA TGTGCCAGCAGCCGCTACAGAAGCTCTGGAAACACCATATATTTT.